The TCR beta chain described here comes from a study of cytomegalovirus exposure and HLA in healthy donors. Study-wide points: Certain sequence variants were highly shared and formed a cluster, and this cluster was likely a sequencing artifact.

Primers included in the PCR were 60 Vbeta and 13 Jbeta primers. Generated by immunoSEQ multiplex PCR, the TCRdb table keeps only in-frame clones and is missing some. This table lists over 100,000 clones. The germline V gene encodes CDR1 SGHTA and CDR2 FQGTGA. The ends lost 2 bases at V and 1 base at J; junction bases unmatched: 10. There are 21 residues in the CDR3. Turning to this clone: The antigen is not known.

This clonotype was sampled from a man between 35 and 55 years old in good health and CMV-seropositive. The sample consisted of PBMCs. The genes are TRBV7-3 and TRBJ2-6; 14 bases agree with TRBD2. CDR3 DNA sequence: TGTGCCAGCAGCTTACGAACGACTAGCGGGAGGGGGGGGTCTGGGGCCAACGTCCTGACTTTC. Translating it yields CASSLRTTSGRGGSGANVLTF.